The T cell receptor beta chain described here comes from a study of cytomegalovirus exposure and HLA in healthy donors. The study's findings and limits: Presence/absence analyses treated sequencing depth as roughly uniform across donors.

The CDR3 is 13 amino acids. V gave up 7 bases and J gave up 4 bases; unmatched junction bases: 6. CDR1 and CDR2 from the germline V gene are SGHVS and FQNEAQ. With 60 Vbeta and 13 Jbeta primers, the PCR was carried out. In the original analysis: An analysis that came later counted approximately 76 million unique TCR beta chains, 9 million to 12 million shared. Assay used: immunoSEQ multiplex PCR; TCRdb lists only in-frame clones, some missing. V, J and clone size derive from that table, while D and trimming were established from the DNA sequence. Here the sample spans 90,000 to 100,000 clones, less than 70% being singletons. The table lists this clone with a few counts. Its antigen is still unknown.

The clonotype was recovered from a female donor in good health and CMV-seronegative. This rearrangement joins TRBV7-8 to TRBJ1-2, with 7 bases identical to TRBD1. Specimen: PBMCs. CDR3 DNA: TGTGCCAGCAAAGGGGGCGAGGGCTATGGCTACACCTTC. Its protein product is CASKGGEGYGYTF.